Sequencing of this T cell receptor beta chain was carried out in a study of shared clonotypes between healthy human individuals. Data came from immunoSEQ multiplex PCR; TCRdb stores just in-frame clones and leaves some out. Seen here are 650,000 to 750,000 clones, roughly 70% observed once, and the top ten hold 1.5% to 2%. CDR1 is SGHRS and CDR2 is YFSETQ in the germline V gene. Germline trimming cut 3 bases from V and 3 bases from J; bases unmatched to any gene: 7. This CDR3 region has 15 residues. The source is a woman aged 30 to 39 in good health. The specimen sequenced was memory CD4+ T cells sorted from blood. Stated subset: CD45RA-negative fraction. The genes are TRBV5-1 and TRBJ2-7; 9 positions match TRBD1. Written as DNA, the CDR3 is TGCGCCAGCAGCTCAACCCCGGGACAGGGCTACGAGCAGTACTTC. Protein product: CASSSTPGQGYEQYF. Filled out from reference TRBV5-1 and TRBJ2-7, the complete variable domain reads KAGVTQTPRYLIKTRGQQVTLSCSPISGHRSVSWYQQTPGQGLQFLFEYFSETQRNKGNFPGRFSGRQFSNSRSEMNVSTLELGDSALYLCASSSTPGQGYEQYFGPGTRLTVT.